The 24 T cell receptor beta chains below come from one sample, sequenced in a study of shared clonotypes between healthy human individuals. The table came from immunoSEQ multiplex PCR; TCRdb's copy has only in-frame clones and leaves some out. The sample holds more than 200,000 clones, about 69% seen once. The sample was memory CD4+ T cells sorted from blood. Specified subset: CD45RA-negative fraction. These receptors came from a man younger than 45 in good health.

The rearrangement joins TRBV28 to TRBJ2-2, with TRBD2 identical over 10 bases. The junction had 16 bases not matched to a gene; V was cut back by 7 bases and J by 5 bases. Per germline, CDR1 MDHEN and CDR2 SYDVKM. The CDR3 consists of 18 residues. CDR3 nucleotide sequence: TGTGCCAGCAAATCCAGAACTTCTAGCGGGAGTAGGACCGGGGAGCTGTTTTTT. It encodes CASKSRTSSGSRTGELFF.

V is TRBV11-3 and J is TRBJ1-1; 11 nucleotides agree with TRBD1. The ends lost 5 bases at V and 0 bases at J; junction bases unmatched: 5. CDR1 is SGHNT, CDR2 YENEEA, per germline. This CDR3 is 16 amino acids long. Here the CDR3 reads CASSKGQGVMNTEAFF. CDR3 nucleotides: TGTGCCAGCAGCAAGGGACAGGGGGTGATGAACACTGAAGCTTTCTTT.

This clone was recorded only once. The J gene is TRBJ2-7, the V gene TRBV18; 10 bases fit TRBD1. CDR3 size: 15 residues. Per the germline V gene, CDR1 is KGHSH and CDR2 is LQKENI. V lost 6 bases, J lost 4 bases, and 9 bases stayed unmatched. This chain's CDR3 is CASSRGGQGSYEQYF. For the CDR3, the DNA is TGTGCCAGCTCCCGGGGGGGACAGGGGAGTTACGAGCAGTACTTC.

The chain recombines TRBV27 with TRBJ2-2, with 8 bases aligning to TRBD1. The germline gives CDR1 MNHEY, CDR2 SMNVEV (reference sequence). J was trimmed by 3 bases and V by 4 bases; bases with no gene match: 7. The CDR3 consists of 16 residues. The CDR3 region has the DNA TGTGCCAGCAGTTCCCCAGGGGGCGGGTACACCGGGGAGCTGTTTTTT. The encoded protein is CASSSPGGGYTGELFF.

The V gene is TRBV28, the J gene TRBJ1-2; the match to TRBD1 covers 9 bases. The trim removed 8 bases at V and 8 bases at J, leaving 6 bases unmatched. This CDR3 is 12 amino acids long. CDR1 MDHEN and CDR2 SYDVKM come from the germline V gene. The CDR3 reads CASRTGEPGYTF. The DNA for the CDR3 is TGTGCCAGCCGGACAGGGGAACCCGGCTACACCTTC.

DNA for the CDR3: TGTGCCATCAGTGAGTCTAGCGGCACAGATACGCAGTATTTT. Translated, it gives CAISESSGTDTQYF. J is TRBJ2-3 and V is TRBV10-3, with a tentative D call TRBD2 (5 bases). CDR1 is ENHRY and CDR2 is SYGVKD in the germline V gene. Trimming cost V 0 bases and J 1 base, with 5 bases left between them. The CDR3 extends over 14 amino acids.

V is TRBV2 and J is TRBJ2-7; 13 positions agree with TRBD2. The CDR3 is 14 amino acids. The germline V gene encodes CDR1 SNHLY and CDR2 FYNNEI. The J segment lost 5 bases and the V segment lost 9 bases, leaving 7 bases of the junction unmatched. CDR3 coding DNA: TGTGCCAGTGGACTAGCGGGAGTTGACGACGAGCAGTACTTC. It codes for CASGLAGVDDEQYF.

The CDR3 is CASSEQGDQPQHF. The CDR3 coding sequence is TGTGCCAGCAGCGAACAGGGGGATCAGCCCCAGCATTTT. J is TRBJ1-5 and V is TRBV7-9, with TRBD1 matching 8 bases. This CDR3 contains 13 residues. J gave up 5 bases and V 5 bases, and 2 bases lay outside the gene matches. CDR1 SEHNR and CDR2 FQNEAQ come from the germline V gene (reference sequence). Filled out from reference TRBV7-9 and TRBJ1-5, the complete variable domain reads DTGVSQNPRHKITKRGQNVTFRCDPISEHNRLYWYRQTLGQGPEFLTYFQNEAQLEKSRLLSDRFSAERPKGSFSTLEIQRTEQGDSAMYLCASSEQGDQPQHFGDGTRLSIL.

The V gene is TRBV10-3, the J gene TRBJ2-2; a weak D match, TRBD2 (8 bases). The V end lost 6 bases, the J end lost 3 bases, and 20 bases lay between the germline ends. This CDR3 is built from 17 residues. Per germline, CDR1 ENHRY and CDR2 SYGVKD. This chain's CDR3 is CAISSGTRGRDTGELFF. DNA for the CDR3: TGTGCCATCAGCTCCGGGACTAGGGGGCGCGACACCGGGGAGCTGTTTTTT.

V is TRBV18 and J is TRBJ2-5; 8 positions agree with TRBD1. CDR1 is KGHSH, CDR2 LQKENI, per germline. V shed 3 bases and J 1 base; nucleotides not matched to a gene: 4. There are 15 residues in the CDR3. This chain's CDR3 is CASSPQGQGQETQYF. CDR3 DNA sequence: TGTGCCAGCTCACCCCAAGGACAGGGCCAAGAGACCCAGTACTTC.

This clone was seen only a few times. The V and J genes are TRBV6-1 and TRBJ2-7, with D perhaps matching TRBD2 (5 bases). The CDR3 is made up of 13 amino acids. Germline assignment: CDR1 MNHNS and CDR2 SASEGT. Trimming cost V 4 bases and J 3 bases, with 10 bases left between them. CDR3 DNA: TGTGCCAGCAGTGTAGCGTTAGACTACGAGCAGTACTTC. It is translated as CASSVALDYEQYF.

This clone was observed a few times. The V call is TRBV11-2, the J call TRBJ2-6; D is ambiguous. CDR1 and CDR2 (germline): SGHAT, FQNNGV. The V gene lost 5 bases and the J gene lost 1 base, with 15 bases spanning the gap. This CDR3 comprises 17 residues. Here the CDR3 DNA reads TGTGCCAGCAGCCAGCAGATTTGGCCTTCTGGGGCCAACGTCCTGACTTTC. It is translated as CASSQQIWPSGANVLTF. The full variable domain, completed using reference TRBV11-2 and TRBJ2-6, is EAGVAQSPRYKIIEKRQSVAFWCNPISGHATLYWYQQILGQGPKLLIQFQNNGVVDDSQLPKDRFSAERLKGVDSTLKIQPAKLEDSAVYLCASSQQIWPSGANVLTFGAGSRLTVL.

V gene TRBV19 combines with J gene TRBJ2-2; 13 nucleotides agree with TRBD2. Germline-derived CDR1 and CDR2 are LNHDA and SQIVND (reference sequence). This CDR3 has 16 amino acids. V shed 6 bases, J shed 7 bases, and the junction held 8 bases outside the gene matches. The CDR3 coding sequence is TGTGCCAGTAGGACACCGGGACTAGCGGGAATCGGGGAGCTGTTTTTT. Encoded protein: CASRTPGLAGIGELFF.

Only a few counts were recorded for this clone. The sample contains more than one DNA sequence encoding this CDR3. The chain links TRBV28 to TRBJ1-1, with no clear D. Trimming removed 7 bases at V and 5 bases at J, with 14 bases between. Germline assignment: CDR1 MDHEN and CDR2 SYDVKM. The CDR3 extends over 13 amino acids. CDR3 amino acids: CASTTRARTEAFF. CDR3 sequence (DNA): TGTGCCAGCACCACCCGGGCTAGGACTGAAGCTTTCTTT.

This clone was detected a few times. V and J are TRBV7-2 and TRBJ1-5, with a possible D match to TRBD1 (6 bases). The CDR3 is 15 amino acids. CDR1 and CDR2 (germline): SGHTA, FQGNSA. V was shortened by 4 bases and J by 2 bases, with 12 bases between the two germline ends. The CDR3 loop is CASSSTGIRNQPQHF. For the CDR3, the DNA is TGTGCCAGCAGCTCCACAGGGATACGCAATCAGCCCCAGCATTTT.

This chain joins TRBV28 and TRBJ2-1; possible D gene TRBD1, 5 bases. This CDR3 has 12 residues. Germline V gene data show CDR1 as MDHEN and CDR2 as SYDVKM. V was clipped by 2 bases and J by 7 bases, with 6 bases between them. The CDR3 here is CASSLQGNEQFF. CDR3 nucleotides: TGTGCCAGCAGTTTACAGGGTAATGAGCAGTTCTTC.

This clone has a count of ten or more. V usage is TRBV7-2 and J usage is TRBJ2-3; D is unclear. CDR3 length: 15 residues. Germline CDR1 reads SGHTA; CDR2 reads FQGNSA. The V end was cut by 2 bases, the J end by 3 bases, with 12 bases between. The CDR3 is CASSLYLGKTDTQYF. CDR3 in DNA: TGTGCCAGCAGCTTATATCTTGGGAAAACAGATACGCAGTATTTT.

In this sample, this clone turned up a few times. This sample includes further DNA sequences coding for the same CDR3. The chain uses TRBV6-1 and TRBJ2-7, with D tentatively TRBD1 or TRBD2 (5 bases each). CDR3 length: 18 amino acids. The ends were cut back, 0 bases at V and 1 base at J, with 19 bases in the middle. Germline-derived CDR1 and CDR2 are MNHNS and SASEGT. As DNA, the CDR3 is TGTGCCAGCAGTGAAGCGACGGGGCACCACCCGCGATCCTACGAGCAGTACTTC. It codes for CASSEATGHHPRSYEQYF.

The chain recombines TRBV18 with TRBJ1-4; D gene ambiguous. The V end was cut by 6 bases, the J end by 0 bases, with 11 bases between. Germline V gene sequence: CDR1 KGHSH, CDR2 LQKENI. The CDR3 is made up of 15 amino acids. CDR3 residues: CASSPQGSTNEKLFF. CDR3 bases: TGTGCCAGCTCCCCCCAAGGTTCAACTAATGAAAAACTGTTTTTT.

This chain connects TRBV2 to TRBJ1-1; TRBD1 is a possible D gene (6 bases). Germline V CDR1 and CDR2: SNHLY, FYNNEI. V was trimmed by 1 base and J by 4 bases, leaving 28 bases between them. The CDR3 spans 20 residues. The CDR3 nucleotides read TGTGCCAGCAGTGAAGTTTACGGGGGGCAAGGGTCCGGGTGGCGCACTGAAGCTTTCTTT. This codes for CASSEVYGGQGSGWRTEAFF.

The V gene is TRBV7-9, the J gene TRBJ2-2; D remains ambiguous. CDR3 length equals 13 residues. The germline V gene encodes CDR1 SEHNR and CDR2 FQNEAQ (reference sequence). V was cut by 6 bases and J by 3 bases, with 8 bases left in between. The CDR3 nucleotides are TGTGCCAGCAGTCTTACCTACACCGGGGAGCTGTTTTTT. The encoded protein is CASSLTYTGELFF.

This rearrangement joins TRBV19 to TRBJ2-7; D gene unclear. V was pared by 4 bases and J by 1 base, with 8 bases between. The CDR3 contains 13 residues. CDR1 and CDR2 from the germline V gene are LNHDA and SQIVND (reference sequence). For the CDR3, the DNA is TGTGCCAGTAGTAACCTGCAGTCCTACGAGCAGTACTTC. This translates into CASSNLQSYEQYF.

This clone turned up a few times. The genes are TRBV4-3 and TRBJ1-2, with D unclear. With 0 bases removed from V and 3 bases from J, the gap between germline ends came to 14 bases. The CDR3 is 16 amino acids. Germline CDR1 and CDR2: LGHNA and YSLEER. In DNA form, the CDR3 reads TGCGCCAGCAGCCAAGAAATTTCAGGAGCGGACTATGGCTACACCTTC. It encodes CASSQEISGADYGYTF.

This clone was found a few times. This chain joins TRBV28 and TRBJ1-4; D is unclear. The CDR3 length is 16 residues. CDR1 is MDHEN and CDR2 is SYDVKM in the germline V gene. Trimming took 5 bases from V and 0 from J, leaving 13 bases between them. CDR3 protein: CASSRLLTATNEKLFF. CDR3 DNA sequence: TGTGCCAGCAGTCGCCTCCTTACAGCAACTAATGAAAAACTGTTTTTT. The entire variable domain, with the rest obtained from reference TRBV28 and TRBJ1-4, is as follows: DVKVTQSSRYLVKRTGEKVFLECVQDMDHENMFWYRQDPGLGLRLIYFSYDVKMKEKGDIPEGYSVSREKKERFSLILESASTNQTSMYLCASSRLLTATNEKLFFGSGTQLSVL.